This T cell receptor (beta chain) derives from a study of cytomegalovirus exposure and HLA in healthy donors. Participants comprised healthy donors of bone marrow. This CDR3 region has 13 residues. With 2 bases removed from V and 4 bases from J, the gap between germline ends came to 9 bases. Germline assignment: CDR1 MNHEY and CDR2 SMNVEV (reference sequence). Use of 60 Vbeta and 13 Jbeta primers characterized the PCR. The table came from immunoSEQ multiplex PCR; TCRdb's copy has only in-frame clones and leaves some out. Its clone listing holds around 75,000 clones. Sequencing was carried out using PBMCs. The gene calls are TRBV27 and TRBJ2-7; D gene uncertain. This clonotype originated in a boy younger than 18 in good health and CMV-seronegative. CDR3 protein: CASSLQVGYEQYF. DNA for the CDR3: TGTGCCAGCAGTTTACAGGTTGGTTACGAGCAGTACTTC.